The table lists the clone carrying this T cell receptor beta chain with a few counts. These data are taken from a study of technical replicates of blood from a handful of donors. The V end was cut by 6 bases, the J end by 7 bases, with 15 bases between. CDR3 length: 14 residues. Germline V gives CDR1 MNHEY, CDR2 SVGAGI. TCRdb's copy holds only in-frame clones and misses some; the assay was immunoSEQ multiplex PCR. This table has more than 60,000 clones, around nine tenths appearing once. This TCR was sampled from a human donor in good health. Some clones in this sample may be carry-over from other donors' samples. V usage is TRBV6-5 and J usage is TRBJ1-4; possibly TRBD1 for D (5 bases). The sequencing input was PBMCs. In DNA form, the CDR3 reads TGTGCCAGCAGCGGCCGTAGGGGAATTGAAAAACTGTTTTTT. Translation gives CASSGRRGIEKLFF.